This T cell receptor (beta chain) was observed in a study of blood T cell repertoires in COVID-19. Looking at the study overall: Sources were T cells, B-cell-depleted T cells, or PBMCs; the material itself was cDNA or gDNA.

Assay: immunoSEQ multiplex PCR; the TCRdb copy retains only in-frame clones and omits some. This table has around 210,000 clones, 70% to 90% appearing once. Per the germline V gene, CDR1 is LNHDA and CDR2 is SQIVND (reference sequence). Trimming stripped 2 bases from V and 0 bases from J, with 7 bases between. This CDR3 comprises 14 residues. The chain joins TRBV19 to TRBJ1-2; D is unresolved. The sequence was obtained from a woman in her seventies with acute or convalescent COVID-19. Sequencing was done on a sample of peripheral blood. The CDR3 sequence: CASSIPATNYGYTF. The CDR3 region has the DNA TGTGCCAGTAGTATACCCGCTACTAACTATGGCTACACCTTC.